This entry concerns a single T cell receptor (beta chain). Its matching antigen is unknown. This PCR relied on a set of 60 Vbeta primers and 13 Jbeta primers. Original methodology: An analysis performed later counted 74 million or so unique TCR beta chains (around 9.9 million of them shared). Measured with immunoSEQ multiplex PCR; TCRdb has only the in-frame clones, and not every one. V and J calls and clone size are as listed in that table; D and trimming were resolved from the DNA. The table lists 150,000 or so clones, roughly 68% of them singletons. The data derive from a study of cytomegalovirus exposure and HLA in healthy donors. Study-level results: Per a later analysis, HLA-associated TCR beta chains showed more clonal expansion than other, equally common TCR beta chains. Indistinguishable V segments such as TRBV6-2 and TRBV6-3 were excluded. The study recorded 164 TCR beta chains that were cytomegalovirus-associated.

Germline CDR1 SGHAT, CDR2 FQDESV (reference sequence). The length of the CDR3 is 17 residues. With V trimmed by 1 base and J by 6 bases, 13 bases remained unmatched. The sequenced sample was PBMCs. V usage is TRBV11-1 and J usage is TRBJ2-7; 9 positions agree with TRBD1. The origin of this receptor is a man aged 30-40 years in good health and CMV-seropositive. The CDR3 is CASSLEALGQGSGEQYF. The CDR3 nucleotides read TGTGCCAGCAGCTTAGAGGCGCTGGGACAGGGATCGGGCGAGCAGTACTTC.